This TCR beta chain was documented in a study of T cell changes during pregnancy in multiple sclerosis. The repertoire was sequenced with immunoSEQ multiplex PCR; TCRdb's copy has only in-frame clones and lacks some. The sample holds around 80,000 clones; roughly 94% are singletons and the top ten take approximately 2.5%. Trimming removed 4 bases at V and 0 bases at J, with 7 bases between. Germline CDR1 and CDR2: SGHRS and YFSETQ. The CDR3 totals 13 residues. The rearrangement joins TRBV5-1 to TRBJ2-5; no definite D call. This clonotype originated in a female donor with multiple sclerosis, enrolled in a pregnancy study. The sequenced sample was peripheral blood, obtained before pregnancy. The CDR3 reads CASSNSYQETQYF. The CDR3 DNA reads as TGCGCCAGCAGCAACTCGTACCAAGAGACCCAGTACTTC. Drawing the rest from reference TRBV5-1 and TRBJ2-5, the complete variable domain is KAGVTQTPRYLIKTRGQQVTLSCSPISGHRSVSWYQQTPGQGLQFLFEYFSETQRNKGNFPGRFSGRQFSNSRSEMNVSTLELGDSALYLCASSNSYQETQYFGPGTRLLVL.